Listed below are T cell receptor beta chains from one sample, sequenced in a study of blood T cell repertoires in COVID-19. Repertoires were generated with immunoSEQ multiplex PCR, while TCRdb's copy carries only in-frame clones and drops some. The profile shows 200,000 to 300,000 clones, 70% to 90% of them singletons. Sequencing was performed on peripheral blood. The receptor set was obtained from a woman aged 45-60 years with acute or convalescent COVID-19. CDR3s include the opening cysteine and the closing phenylalanine or tryptophan. Each record gives: J gene, V gene, D gene, clone size, CDR3 DNA, CDR3 protein. D genes are given only for firm matches. Expanded clones get a size class; other rows say once, few or many, or leave the size out.

j_gene: TRBJ2-3
v_gene: TRBV5-1
d_gene: NA
abundance: NA
CDR3nt: TGCGCCAGCAGCTATTATAGCGTTGCGAGCACAGATACGCAGTATTTT
CDR3aa: CASSYYSVASTDTQYF

j_gene: TRBJ1-2
v_gene: TRBV5-1
d_gene: NA
abundance: NA
CDR3nt: TGCGCCAGCAGCGCCCCGACAGGTCCTAACTATGGCTACACCTTC
CDR3aa: CASSAPTGPNYGYTF

j_gene: TRBJ2-2
v_gene: TRBV24-1
d_gene: TRBD2
abundance: NA
CDR3nt: TGTGCCACCAGTGATTTGAGTGAAGCGGGAGGGCCCGAGGGGACCGGGGAGCTGTTTTTT
CDR3aa: CATSDLSEAGGPEGTGELFF

j_gene: TRBJ2-7
v_gene: TRBV6-5
d_gene: NA
abundance: NA
CDR3nt: TGTGCCAGCACCTCCCCTGGCGGGACCTACGAGCAGTACTTC
CDR3aa: CASTSPGGTYEQYF

j_gene: TRBJ1-4
v_gene: TRBV7-2
d_gene: TRBD1
abundance: NA
CDR3nt: TGTGCCAGCAGCTTAGGTTCAGGGGGAAAACTGTTTTTT
CDR3aa: CASSLGSGGKLFF

j_gene: TRBJ1-5
v_gene: TRBV19
d_gene: TRBD1
abundance: NA
CDR3nt: TGTGCCAGTAGTGTACAGGGGGCTCGGAATCAGCCCCAGCATTTT
CDR3aa: CASSVQGARNQPQHF

j_gene: TRBJ1-6
v_gene: TRBV11-2
d_gene: TRBD1
abundance: NA
CDR3nt: TGTGCCAGCAGCGGGACAGGGGGCTATAATTCACCCCTCCACTTT
CDR3aa: CASSGTGGYNSPLHF

j_gene: TRBJ1-4
v_gene: TRBV28
d_gene: TRBD1
abundance: NA
CDR3nt: TGTGCCAGCAGTTTGGCTGGGACAGGGGGGGAAAAACTGTTTTTT
CDR3aa: CASSLAGTGGEKLFF

j_gene: TRBJ1-1
v_gene: TRBV10-1
d_gene: NA
abundance: NA
CDR3nt: TGCGCCAGCCATCGGAGGGGTCTTGGCACTGAAGCTTTCTTT
CDR3aa: CASHRRGLGTEAFF

j_gene: TRBJ2-7
v_gene: TRBV28
d_gene: TRBD2
abundance: once
CDR3nt: TGTGCCAGCCCTCCGAGCGGGAGGGCGACCTACGAGCAGTACTTC
CDR3aa: CASPPSGRATYEQYF

j_gene: TRBJ1-6
v_gene: TRBV7-8
d_gene: TRBD1
abundance: NA
CDR3nt: TGTGCCAGCAGCAAAGGGACAGGGTGGGGAAGCGCCTATAATTCACCCCTCCACTTT
CDR3aa: CASSKGTGWGSAYNSPLHF

j_gene: TRBJ2-7
v_gene: TRBV18
d_gene: NA
abundance: NA
CDR3nt: TGTGCCAGCTCACCCGATGTCCAGGGTGGTGGTGGCGAGCAGTACTTC
CDR3aa: CASSPDVQGGGGEQYF

j_gene: TRBJ1-5
v_gene: TRBV25-1
d_gene: NA
abundance: NA
CDR3nt: TGTGCCAGCAGTGACCTCGGTTGGCCCCAGCATTTT
CDR3aa: CASSDLGWPQHF

j_gene: TRBJ1-6
v_gene: TRBV6-4
d_gene: NA
abundance: NA
CDR3nt: TGTGCCAGCGGCTACAGGACAGAAGAGGACATGTCACCCCTCCACTTT
CDR3aa: CASGYRTEEDMSPLHF

j_gene: TRBJ2-3
v_gene: TRBV9
d_gene: NA
abundance: NA
CDR3nt: TGTGCCAGCAGCGTAGCTAACAGGGCGCTCACAGATACGCAGTATTTT
CDR3aa: CASSVANRALTDTQYF

j_gene: TRBJ1-6
v_gene: TRBV6-6
d_gene: NA
abundance: few
CDR3nt: TGTGCCAGCGACCTCGGGGGGATAAGTAATTCACCCCTCCACTTT
CDR3aa: CASDLGGISNSPLHF

j_gene: TRBJ1-4
v_gene: TRBV28
d_gene: TRBD1
abundance: NA
CDR3nt: TGTGCCAGCAGACCGGGACAGGGAGAAGAAAAACTGTTTTTT
CDR3aa: CASRPGQGEEKLFF

j_gene: TRBJ1-1
v_gene: TRBV5-1
d_gene: NA
abundance: NA
CDR3nt: TGCGCCAGCAGCTCAACAGCTGTGAACACTGAAGCTTTCTTT
CDR3aa: CASSSTAVNTEAFF

j_gene: TRBJ2-7
v_gene: TRBV24-1
d_gene: NA
abundance: NA
CDR3nt: TGTGCCACCAGTCGTGAAGGGAGCTCCTACGAGCAGTACTTC
CDR3aa: CATSREGSSYEQYF

j_gene: TRBJ1-1
v_gene: TRBV18
d_gene: NA
abundance: NA
CDR3nt: TGTGCCAGCTCACCACGTATGGTGGGGGGTGACACTGAAGCTTTCTTT
CDR3aa: CASSPRMVGGDTEAFF